This TCR beta chain was identified in a study of T cell responses to AZD1222 COVID-19 vaccine (dated by TCRdb to the early 2020s). Background for the entire study: A total of around 240 trial participants underwent TCR sequencing, of whom 200 to 220 received two doses of AZD1222 and around 26 received two doses of the MenACWY control vaccine. Trial participants were enrolled into age subgroups of 18-55, 56-69 and 70-plus years, which contained about 150, 28 and 57 TCR-sequenced participants, respectively.

The CDR3 regions of human TCRbeta chains were analyzed by immunosequencing. On the authors' methods: Repertoire TCRs were checked for matches against a reference library of SARS-CoV-2-specific TCRs that had been generated using the MIRA antigen-specificity platform. Breadth was defined as the fraction of unique TCRs that were SARS-CoV-2-associated, and depth was defined as the fraction of total T cells that were SARS-CoV-2-associated. Using the MIRA data, each spike-specific TCR was assigned both to the spike region to which the TCR was reactive and to a CD4 or CD8 class. Log10-transformed breadth and depth values were compared by one-way ANOVA with Sidak's multiple comparisons tests. This immuneACCESS table, as held by TCRdb, lists in-frame sequences with V and J called but not all clones. Of the missing ones, under half trace to an unresolved V gene in checked studies; the others have no known cause. V and J calls and clone size come straight from that table; D and trimming were deduced from the DNA. Counted in this sample were some 170,000 clones; 75% to 90% of them appeared once. The ten top clones hold about 4.1% of the sample.

Comments on this clone: This receptor's antigen is unknown. No base-level quality is on record; no much larger clone is a single base apart.

Overall results and qualifications from the work: Because no samples from the day 14 peak response were available, repertoires could be characterized only after the peak T cell response. Conclusions about previously exposed vaccinees are limited because only 5 or 6 AZD1222 recipients were SARS-CoV-2 seropositive at baseline. Reportedly, almost half of the unique spike-specific TCRs recognized epitopes lying outside the regions that are mutated in the B.1.351 and B.1.1.7 variants. The 56-69-year group was small, and its depth increase did not reach significance, likely because of low power. The whole spike protein was spanned by vaccine-associated CD4 TCRs, and dominant responses were seen in regions 160-218 and 743-854. Spike-specific TCR breadth and depth rose significantly after two AZD1222 doses compared with day 0 and with MenACWY recipients. Most participants were white British and females outnumbered males, and the authors suggested that clonal diversity may have been underestimated.

The germline V gene provides CDR1 LGHNA and CDR2 YSLEER. Including the terminal cysteine and phenylalanine, the CDR3 comprises 16 residues. Only the CDR3 part of the read is kept: 48 bases, read in frame from the first base. V gives up 0 bases and J gives up 7 bases, and the segment between their germline ends measures 18 bases. The time point label here, explained by the study, means: about 28 days (+/-7) after the second vaccine dose. According to the study, the label for this sample's treatment or condition signals: meningococcal conjugate vaccine given as trial control. The vaccinee samples were drawn from two UK trials, COV001 and COV002, one of which was a single-blind randomized controlled phase 2/3 trial testing AZD1222 (ChAdOx1 nCoV-19) in healthy adults. Trial participant PBMC samples were collected at day 0 and day 28 after the second dose for TCRbeta chain sequencing.

This sequence was found in an adult who received the MenACWY meningococcal vaccine as a control. The chain joins TRBV4-3 to TRBJ1-2; TRBD1 might be the D gene, on 6 matching bases. The input for sequencing was peripheral blood, taken 28 days after the second dose of the MenACWY control vaccine. Read as DNA, the sequence is TGCGCCAGCAGCCAAGATCGGGGGTCAGGGGTTTTTGGCTACACCTTC. The resulting protein is CASSQDRGSGVFGYTF.